Each of the 16 T cell receptor beta chains below was sequenced from the same sample in a study of T cell repertoires in cytomegalovirus infection. Via MiXCR, TCRdb re-called the reads, giving one row per CDR3 protein. The sample has under 350,000 distinct CDR3 sequences; 20% to 25% are singletons. Their recognized antigens are unknown. Sequences were derived from cultured PBMCs, sampled from culture after CMV antigen stimulation. The receptors shown here come from a human donor in good health (CMV status not recorded). Some clones in this sample may be carry-over from other donors' samples.

V is TRBV27 and J is TRBJ2-3; D assignment may be TRBD1 or TRBD2 (7 bases each). V was pared by 5 bases and J by 2 bases, with 17 bases between. Per the germline V gene, CDR1 is MNHEY and CDR2 is SMNVEV (reference sequence). This CDR3 spans 16 amino acids. The CDR3 reads CASSGGRQGHTDTQYF. DNA for the CDR3: TGTGCCAGCAGTGGCGGGAGACAGGGACACACAGATACGCAGTATTTT.

This clonotype has ten or more counts. This sequence joins TRBV7-2 and TRBJ1-5; unclear D gene. V shed 4 bases and J shed 4 bases, with 5 bases lying between them. The CDR3 loop spans 12 amino acids. Germline V gene sequence: CDR1 SGHTA, CDR2 FQGNSA. The CDR3 here is CASSSPNQPQHF. CDR3 in DNA: TGTGCCAGCAGCTCCCCGAATCAGCCCCAGCATTTT.

There are a few counts of this clonotype. V is TRBV19 and J is TRBJ1-1, with a weak D call TRBD1 (6 bases). CDR3 size: 15 residues. V lost 1 base to trimming and J lost 0 bases, with 9 bases between them. The germline V gene has CDR1 LNHDA and CDR2 SQIVND (reference sequence). The CDR3 sequence: CASSIGGAMNTEAFF. CDR3 bases: TGTGCCAGTAGTATAGGGGGGGCCATGAACACTGAAGCTTTCTTT.

The V call is TRBV7-8, the J call TRBJ2-7; D is perhaps TRBD2 (5 bases). Germline CDR1 and CDR2: SGHVS and FQNEAQ. V dropped 1 base and J dropped 2 bases, with 6 bases sitting between them. This CDR3 has 13 residues. CDR3 protein: CASSLELAYEQYV. DNA for the CDR3: TGTGCCAGCAGCTTAGAACTAGCCTACGAGCAGTACGTC.

A few counts support this clonotype. J is TRBJ2-3 and V is TRBV7-2; D gene uncertain. The germline CDR1 and CDR2 sequences are SGHTA and FQGNSA. This CDR3 region has 16 residues. With 1 base removed from V and 3 bases from J, the gap between germline ends came to 14 bases. The DNA for the CDR3 is TGTGCCAGCAGCTTAGTGGGTAGCCCCGGGACAGATACGCAGTATTTT. Encoded protein: CASSLVGSPGTDTQYF.

This chain uses TRBV6-5 with TRBJ1-2; TRBD1 might be the D (6 bases). V lost 0 bases, J lost 2 bases, and 10 bases lay in between. The germline V gene encodes CDR1 MNHEY and CDR2 SVGAGI. This CDR3 contains 15 residues. The CDR3 loop reads CASSYSGGLNYGYTF. CDR3 coding DNA: TGTGCCAGCAGTTACTCCGGGGGGCTGAACTATGGCTACACCTTC.

There are many counts of this clonotype. A junction boundary mismatches the germline segment, possibly from a read error. The chain couples TRBV6-1 to TRBJ2-6; 10 positions agree with TRBD1. Germline CDR1 and CDR2: MNHNS and SASEGT. This CDR3 is 17 amino acids long. The CDR3 protein is CASTKTGGVSRANVLTF. CDR3 nucleotides: TGTGCCAGCACCAAGACAGGGGGCGTCTCTCGGGCCAACGTCCTGACTTTC.

This clonotype was observed once. The gene calls are TRBV12-3 or TRBV12-4 and TRBJ1-2, with unresolved D. The CDR3 extends over 14 amino acids. V lost 6 bases, J lost 4 bases, and 15 bases lay in between. The CDR3 DNA reads TGTGCCAGCAGCTCGTCTTGGGGTCCCTATGGCTACACCTTC. This codes for CASSSSWGPYGYTF.

The chain carries TRBV20-1 and TRBJ1-4, with D possibly matching TRBD1 (6 bases). The CDR3 sequence is 13 residues long. Germline lookup yields CDR1 DFQATT and CDR2 SNEGSKA (reference sequence). Trimming took off 1 base at V and 8 bases at J, with 11 bases between the two ends. In nucleotides, the CDR3 is TGCAGTGCTAGAGGGACAGAAACGGAAAAACTGTTTTTT. As protein: CSARGTETEKLFF.

The V call is TRBV6-2 or TRBV6-3, the J call TRBJ1-1; D may be TRBD1 (6 bases). Trimming stripped 6 bases from V and 0 bases from J, with 8 bases between. Germline V gene sequence: CDR1 MNHEY, CDR2 SVGEGT. The CDR3 totals 13 residues. The CDR3 DNA follows: TGTGCCAGCAGAAGGGACATGAACACTGAAGCTTTCTTT. Protein: CASRRDMNTEAFF.

This clonotype came up a few times. The chain combines TRBV29-1 with TRBJ1-1, with 9 bases fitting TRBD1. This CDR3 is built from 12 residues. Germline V gene data show CDR1 as SQVTM and CDR2 as ANQGSEA. The V gene end was trimmed by 7 bases and the J gene end by 10 bases; junction bases not matched to a gene: 10. CDR3 amino acids: CSASGQGVVAFF. Written as DNA, the CDR3 is TGCAGCGCGTCGGGACAGGGAGTTGTAGCTTTCTTT. Full variable domain (remainder filled in from reference TRBV29-1 and TRBJ1-1): SAVISQKPSRDICQRGTSLTIQCQVDSQVTMMFWYRQQPGQSLTLIATANQGSEATYESGFVIDKFPISRPNLTFSTLTVSNMSPEDSSIYLCSASGQGVVAFFGQGTRLTVV.

The chain uses TRBV28 and TRBJ1-5; D is uncertain. Germline CDR1 MDHEN, CDR2 SYDVKM. The V end lost 3 bases, the J end lost 4 bases, and 7 bases lay between the germline ends. The CDR3 is 13 amino acids. CDR3 region: CASSFGKNQPQHF. CDR3 nucleotides: TGTGCCAGCAGTTTCGGAAAGAATCAGCCCCAGCATTTT. The full variable domain, rest sourced from reference TRBV28 and TRBJ1-5, is DVKVTQSSRYLVKRTGEKVFLECVQDMDHENMFWYRQDPGLGLRLIYFSYDVKMKEKGDIPEGYSVSREKKERFSLILESASTNQTSMYLCASSFGKNQPQHFGDGTRLSIL.

This chain links TRBV4-1 with TRBJ2-2; D is tentatively TRBD1 or TRBD2 (6 bases each). V was trimmed by 1 base and J by 7 bases, leaving 16 bases between them. CDR1 MGHRA and CDR2 YSYEKL come from the germline V gene. CDR3 size: 16 residues. CDR3 DNA sequence: TGCGCCAGCAGCCAAGGACTTAGGGGGGCGGGCGGGGAGCTGTTTTTT. Translating it yields CASSQGLRGAGGELFF.

V gene TRBV7-2 combines with J gene TRBJ1-1, with TRBD1 matching over 9 bases. The V gene's germline CDR1 is SGHTA and CDR2 FQGNSA. The CDR3 length is 15 residues. The trim removed 1 base at V and 4 bases at J, leaving 4 bases unmatched. The CDR3 here is CASSLEGQGITEAFF. CDR3 DNA sequence: TGTGCCAGCAGCTTAGAAGGACAGGGGATCACTGAAGCTTTCTTT.

As to this clonotype: Given a much more abundant clone one base away, this may be a read error. The rearrangement joins TRBV7-6 to TRBJ2-2; D is undetermined. V was pared by 1 base and J by 2 bases, with 11 bases between. Germline values: CDR1 SGHVS, CDR2 FNYEAQ. CDR3 length: 16 residues. CDR3 amino acids: CASSLGREVNTGELFF. CDR3 nucleotide sequence: TGTGCCAGCAGCTTAGGCCGCGAGGTCAACACCGGGGAGCTGTTTTTT.

In this sample, this clonotype turned up many times. The V and J genes are TRBV7-2 and TRBJ2-2; TRBD2 agrees at 9 bases. The length of the CDR3 is 16 residues. The germline gives CDR1 SGHTA, CDR2 FQGNSA. After removal of 4 bases from V and 7 bases from J, the junction contained 10 bases not matched to a gene. CDR3 DNA sequence: TGTGCCAGCAGCTCAATCGGCGGGAGGGCCGACGGGGAGCTGTTTTTT. Translation: CASSSIGGRADGELFF.